This T cell receptor beta chain was captured by sequencing in a study of blood T cell repertoires in COVID-19. Turning to the study itself: T cells, B-cell-depleted T cells, or PBMCs provided the cDNA or gDNA that served as material.

Produced via immunoSEQ multiplex PCR; TCRdb's table is partial and in-frame only. The sample holds a few hundred thousand clones, about 83% seen once. The V end lost 5 bases, the J end lost 6 bases, and 20 bases lay between the germline ends. The germline CDR1 and CDR2 sequences are MNHEY and SMNVEV (reference sequence). The CDR3 is 16 amino acids. Input material: peripheral blood. The sequence was collected from a man aged 25-45 years who had recovered from COVID-19. The chain joins TRBV27 to TRBJ1-5; possible D gene TRBD1, 6 bases. CDR3 in amino acids: CASSPGTGTIGQPQHF. For the CDR3, the DNA is TGTGCCAGCAGTCCGGGGACGGGGACAATCGGTCAGCCCCAGCATTTT.